This TCR beta chain comes out of a study of CD8+CD57+ T cells in acquired aplastic anemia. Study-level information: Sorted CD4+ and CD8+ cells yielded approximately 3.4 ug of DNA on average.

The CDR3 sequence is 12 residues long. The V gene's germline CDR1 is DFQATT and CDR2 SNEGSKA (reference sequence). The germline V and J ends were trimmed by 3 bases and 11 bases, with 15 bases remaining between them. Genomic DNA, serving as template, underwent TCR beta VDJ and CDR3 profiling. Each CDR3 protein is one row after TCRdb ran MiXCR on the reads. This table has roughly 300,000 distinct CDR3 sequences, approximately 56% appearing once. Findings and caveats of the study: Patients and controls had in common twenty-nine CD8+ CDR3 sequences.

Of note for this clonotype: What it recognizes is unknown.

The specimen sequenced was sorted CD4+, CD8+, or CD8+CD57+ T cells (not recorded which) from PBMCs. The receptor was derived from a human donor with severe aplastic anemia or a healthy control (not recorded which). The rearrangement uses TRBV20-1 and TRBJ2-3; possibly TRBD1 or TRBD2 for D (5 bases each). CDR3 sequence (DNA): TGCAGTGCTAGTTGGGGGAAGAATGAGCAGTATTTT. Translating it yields CSASWGKNEQYF.